This TCR beta chain was captured in a study of human T cells and chemical hapten exposure. Whole-study findings and limits: Clustering by CDR3 similarity yielded significantly more large clusters from expanded TCRs than controls. Because all patients had alopecia, their immune responses might differ from healthy ones.

Turning to this clonotype: Its antigen is undetermined.

In the source study's methods: Counts of TCRs in each sample centred on a median of about 96,000 and extended from about 20,000 to 690,000. TCRdb used MiXCR to reprocess the RACE reads, holding one entry per CDR3 protein. TCRdb assigned the V and J calls; the authors' analysis was not used. The table includes roughly 52,000 distinct CDR3 sequences, around 10% detected once. The time point is: patch test 1, 2 weeks after DPC sensitization. Indicated treatment: therapeutic diphenylcyclopropenone sensitization with weekly scalp DPC. Blood, whole and unfractionated, served as the source for total RNA extraction. The sequenced sample was whole blood, obtained in connection with sensitization to the hapten diphenylcyclopropenone (DPC). This sequence originates from a woman aged 40-49 years with alopecia areata. Some clones in this sample may be carry-over from other donors' samples.

The CDR3 DNA follows: TGTGCCAGCAGCGATAGCGGGGGGGAGGGTGAGCAGTTCTTC. It translates to CASSDSGGEGEQFF. The rearrangement links TRBV6-2 or TRBV6-3 to TRBJ2-1; 11 nucleotides line up with TRBD2. The V segment lost 6 bases and the J segment 9 bases; nucleotides outside the gene matches: 7. There are 14 residues in the CDR3. The germline V gene encodes CDR1 MNHEY and CDR2 SVGEGT.